A single sample gave rise to the 6 T cell receptor beta chains below, sequenced in a study of T-cell reconstitution after alpha-beta-depleted transplantation in children (dated by TCRdb to 2016 to 2017). The treatment or condition label here, explained by the study, means: allogeneic hematopoietic cell transplantation with graft depleted of TCRalphabeta T cells and CD19 B cells. The library was produced with PCR. TCRdb lists the instrument as Illumina HiSeq 2500. To normalize quantification of the TCRbeta repertoire, the TCR libraries were built with molecular barcoding that relied on unique molecular identifiers. TCRdb itself trimmed the public reads at Q25 with fastp, ran MiXCR and retained productive beta chains. Each entry merges the rows of one CDR3 protein and shows their most common DNA and genes. The sample yields about 980,000 distinct CDR3 sequences; roughly 29% were counted once. The ten largest clones represent 25% to 35% of the sample.

This sample comprised PBMCs, mostly from graft donor cells, obtained 360 days after TCRalphabeta/CD19-depleted stem cell transplant. These receptors originate from a boy in the first two years of life who had a stem cell transplant for SCID, so the T cells may come from the graft donor.

The table lists this clonotype with a few counts. This sequence joins TRBV6-1 and TRBJ1-3; 7 nucleotides match TRBD1. The CDR3 runs to 15 residues. V dropped 4 bases and J dropped 4; count of bases not matched to a gene: 7. CDR1 is MNHNS and CDR2 is SASEGT in the germline V gene. The CDR3: CASSAEGARGNTIYF. Here the CDR3 DNA reads TGTGCCAGCAGTGCAGAGGGGGCAAGGGGAAACACCATATATTTT.

This clonotype has just a few counts. This chain links TRBV24-1 with TRBJ2-1, with a tentative D call TRBD1 (5 bases). The CDR3 is 17 amino acids. The V gene lost 1 base and the J gene lost 0 bases, with 12 bases spanning the gap. CDR1 is KGHDR and CDR2 is SFDVKD in the germline V gene. CDR3 amino acids: CATSDFQGYGSYNEQFF. The CDR3 region has the DNA TGTGCCACCAGTGATTTCCAGGGTTATGGCTCCTACAATGAGCAGTTCTTC.

A few counts support this clonotype. V gene TRBV27 combines with J gene TRBJ2-3, with D perhaps matching TRBD1 (6 bases). The CDR3 contains 15 residues. Germline V gene lookup returns CDR1 MNHEY and CDR2 SMNVEV (reference sequence). Deletions cut 1 base from V and 7 bases from J, with 15 bases between. The CDR3 DNA sequence: TGTGCCAGCAGTTTATTTAACAGGGCGGAACATACGCAGTATTTT. This encodes CASSLFNRAEHTQYF.

This clonotype has more than one count but fewer than ten. V gene TRBV4-3 combines with J gene TRBJ2-2; D unresolved. The V end lost 0 bases, the J end lost 6 bases, and 8 bases lay between the germline ends. Germline V gene sequence: CDR1 LGHNA, CDR2 YSLEER. The CDR3 loop spans 14 amino acids. The CDR3 sequence is CASSQESLAGELFF. The CDR3 region has the DNA TGCGCCAGCAGCCAAGAAAGTCTGGCCGGGGAGCTGTTTTTT.

The DNA for the CDR3 is TGTGCCAGCAGCTCGGTTTTCGGGGGGCCGTGGAACACTGAAGCTTTCTTT. It specifies CASSSVFGGPWNTEAFF. V is TRBV28 and J is TRBJ1-1; the D gene is possibly TRBD1 (6 bases). Germline V CDR1 and CDR2: MDHEN, SYDVKM. The CDR3 is 17 residues long. With 6 bases removed from V and 1 base from J, the gap between germline ends came to 21 bases.

This clonotype was counted only a few times. CDR3 bases: TGTGCCAGCAGCTTGAGAGCGGGGGGCCTTTCCAACTCCTACAATGAGCAGTTCTTC. The encoded protein is CASSLRAGGLSNSYNEQFF. The chain recombines TRBV7-3 with TRBJ2-1; 9 bases agree with TRBD2. The germline gives CDR1 SGHTA, CDR2 FQGTGA. Unmatched junction bases numbered 12, after V lost 3 bases and J lost 0 bases. This CDR3 contains 19 residues.